Below, 11 T cell receptor beta chains from the same sample are listed, as sequenced in a study of blood T cell repertoires in COVID-19. Assay: immunoSEQ multiplex PCR; the TCRdb copy retains only in-frame clones and omits some. In the table there are around 130,000 clones, approximately 80% of which are singletons. Material for sequencing was peripheral blood. Receptor source: a woman in her fifties or sixties with acute or convalescent COVID-19.

About this clone itself: One junction end disagrees with the germline gene, perhaps due to a read error. This chain connects TRBV3-1 (or the pseudogene TRBV3-2) to TRBJ2-5, with 12 bases matching TRBD2. The CDR3 runs to 18 residues. The V gene's germline CDR1 is LGHDT and CDR2 YNNKEL (reference sequence). The CDR3 region is CASSQATSGGYPQKTQYF. The CDR3 coding sequence is TGTGCCAGCAGCCAAGCGACTAGCGGGGGTTACCCCCAAAAGACCCAGTACTTC.

V and J are TRBV5-1 and TRBJ2-2; 11 bases are shared with TRBD2. The CDR3 extends over 17 amino acids. CDR1 is SGHRS, CDR2 YFSETQ, per germline. J gave up 1 base and V 6 bases, and 8 bases lay outside the gene matches. CDR3 loop: CASNLPLAGGNTGELFF. In DNA, the CDR3 is TGCGCCAGCAACCTACCCCTAGCGGGGGGGAACACCGGGGAGCTGTTTTTT.

This clone has only a few counts. This chain joins TRBV2 and TRBJ1-6, with TRBD1 as a possible D gene (5 bases). V lost 0 bases, J lost 6 bases, and 12 bases lay in between. The CDR3 length is 16 residues. Germline-derived CDR1 and CDR2 are SNHLY and FYNNEI. As DNA, the CDR3 is TGTGCCAGCAGTGAAGCAAGGTTGGGGGGTAATTCACCCCTCCACTTT. Translating gives CASSEARLGGNSPLHF.

V usage is TRBV6-1 and J usage is TRBJ1-1, with D tentatively TRBD1 (5 bases). CDR3 length equals 15 residues. Looked up from germline, CDR1 is MNHNS and CDR2 is SASEGT. V was cut by 2 bases and J by 4 bases, with 14 bases left in between. The CDR3 is CASSERTSGFTEAFF. The DNA of the CDR3 is TGTGCCAGCAGTGAAAGGACATCAGGGTTCACTGAAGCTTTCTTT.

This clone appeared a single time. The V and J genes are TRBV6-5 and TRBJ2-1; 9 nucleotides agree with TRBD2. The CDR3 loop spans 16 amino acids. The trim removed 0 bases at V and 7 bases at J, leaving 7 bases unmatched. Germline V gene data show CDR1 as MNHEY and CDR2 as SVGAGI. CDR3 region: CASSYSWASGVNEQFF. The CDR3 DNA reads as TGTGCCAGCAGTTACTCGTGGGCTAGCGGGGTGAATGAGCAGTTCTTC.

V usage is TRBV18 and J usage is TRBJ2-3; D might be TRBD2 (5 bases). The ends were cut back, 3 bases at V and 6 bases at J, with 19 bases in the middle. The CDR3 is 16 residues long. Per the germline V gene, CDR1 is KGHSH and CDR2 is LQKENI. CDR3 coding DNA: TGTGCCAGCTCACCCGTAAGCCCAGAGGGCATGGATACGCAGTATTTT. Protein: CASSPVSPEGMDTQYF.

This chain links TRBV19 with TRBJ1-5, with no clear D. Germline V gene sequence: CDR1 LNHDA, CDR2 SQIVND (reference sequence). The CDR3 length is 15 residues. Trimming cost V 4 bases and J 2 bases, with 12 bases left between them. The CDR3 is CASSTRPGGNQPQHF. CDR3 nucleotides: TGTGCCAGTAGTACGAGACCGGGAGGCAATCAGCCCCAGCATTTT.

J is TRBJ1-1 and V is TRBV2, with D possibly TRBD1 on 5 matching bases. The V gene's germline CDR1 is SNHLY and CDR2 FYNNEI. The CDR3 is 16 residues long. The V end lost 6 bases, the J end lost 7 bases, and 24 bases lay between the germline ends. CDR3 nucleotide sequence: TGTGCCAGCAGGTCCGGGGGTGGAAGGGACCCGTTTGAAGCTTTCTTT. Residues: CASRSGGGRDPFEAFF.

The chain recombines TRBV25-1 with TRBJ1-2; the D gene is possibly TRBD1 (5 bases). CDR1 and CDR2 (germline): MGHDK, SYGVNS. V gave up 2 bases and J gave up 2 bases, with 12 bases separating them. This CDR3 has 15 residues. DNA for the CDR3: TGTGCCAGCAGTGAAACGGGACTCGGAAACTATGGCTACACCTTC. Translating gives CASSETGLGNYGYTF.

This clone was picked up one time. The chain recombines TRBV7-9 with TRBJ1-4; no definite D call. The CDR3 loop spans 15 amino acids. The germline V gene encodes CDR1 SEHNR and CDR2 FQNEAQ (reference sequence). Trimming removed 10 bases from V and 0 bases from J, with 15 bases in between. The CDR3 nucleotides read TGTGCCACAACGGTGGCTCTCGCAACTAATGAAAAACTGTTTTTT. Encoded protein: CATTVALATNEKLFF.

The V gene is TRBV7-6, the J gene TRBJ2-1; 7 bases line up with TRBD2. The germline V gene has CDR1 SGHVS and CDR2 FNYEAQ. J was trimmed by 4 bases and V by 2 bases; bases with no gene match: 8. CDR3 length equals 16 residues. The DNA for the CDR3 is TGTGCCAGCAGCTTATTTGGCGGGGGAGCGTACAATGAGCAGTTCTTC. Translating it yields CASSLFGGGAYNEQFF. Complete variable domain (other parts from reference TRBV7-6 and TRBJ2-1): GAGVSQSPRYKVTKRGQDVALRCDPISGHVSLYWYRQALGQGPEFLTYFNYEAQQDKSGLPNDRFSAERPEGSISTLTIQRTEQRDSAMYRCASSLFGGGAYNEQFFGPGTRLTVL.